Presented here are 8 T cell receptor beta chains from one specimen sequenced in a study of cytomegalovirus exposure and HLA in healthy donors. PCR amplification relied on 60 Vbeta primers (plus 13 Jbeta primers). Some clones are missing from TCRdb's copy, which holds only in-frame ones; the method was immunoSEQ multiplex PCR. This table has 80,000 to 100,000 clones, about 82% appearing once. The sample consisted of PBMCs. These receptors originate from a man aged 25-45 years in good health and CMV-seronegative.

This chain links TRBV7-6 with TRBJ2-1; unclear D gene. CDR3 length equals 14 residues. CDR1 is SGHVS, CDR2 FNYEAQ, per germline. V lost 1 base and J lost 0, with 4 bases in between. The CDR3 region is CASSLVSSYNEQFF. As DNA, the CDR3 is TGTGCCAGCAGCTTAGTTAGCTCCTACAATGAGCAGTTCTTC.

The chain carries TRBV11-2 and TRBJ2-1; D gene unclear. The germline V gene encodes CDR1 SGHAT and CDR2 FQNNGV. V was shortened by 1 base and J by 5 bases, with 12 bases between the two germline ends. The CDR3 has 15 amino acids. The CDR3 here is CASSLGGGFNNEQFF. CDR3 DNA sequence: TGTGCCAGCAGCTTAGGCGGCGGCTTCAACAATGAGCAGTTCTTC.

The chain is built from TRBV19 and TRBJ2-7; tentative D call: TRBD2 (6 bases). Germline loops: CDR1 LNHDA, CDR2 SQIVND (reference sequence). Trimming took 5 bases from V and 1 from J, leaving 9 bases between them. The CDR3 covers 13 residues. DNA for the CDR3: TGTGCCAGTAGTTCGGGAGTTTCCTACGAGCAGTACTTC. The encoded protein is CASSSGVSYEQYF.

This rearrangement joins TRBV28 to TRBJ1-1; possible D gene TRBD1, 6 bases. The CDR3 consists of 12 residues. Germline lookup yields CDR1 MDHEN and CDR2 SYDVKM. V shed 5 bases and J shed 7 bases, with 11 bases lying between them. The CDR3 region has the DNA TGTGCCAGCAGTAGAGACAGGCGTGAAGCTTTCTTT. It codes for CASSRDRREAFF.

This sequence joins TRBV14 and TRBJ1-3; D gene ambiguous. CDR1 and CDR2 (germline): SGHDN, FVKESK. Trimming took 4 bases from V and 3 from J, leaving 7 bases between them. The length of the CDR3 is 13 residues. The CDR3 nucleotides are TGTGCCAGCAGCCTTGCTATTGGAAACACCATATATTTT. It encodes CASSLAIGNTIYF. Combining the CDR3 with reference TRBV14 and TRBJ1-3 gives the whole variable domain EAGVTQFPSHSVIEKGQTVTLRCDPISGHDNLYWYRRVMGKEIKFLLHFVKESKQDESGMPNNRFLAERTGGTYSTLKVQPAELEDSGVYFCASSLAIGNTIYFGEGSWLTVV.

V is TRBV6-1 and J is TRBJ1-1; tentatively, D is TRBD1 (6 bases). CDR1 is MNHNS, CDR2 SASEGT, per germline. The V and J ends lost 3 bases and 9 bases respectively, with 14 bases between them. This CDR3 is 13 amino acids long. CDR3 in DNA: TGTGCCAGCAGTGACAGGGGCCGCTCGAAAGCTTTCTTT. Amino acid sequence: CASSDRGRSKAFF.

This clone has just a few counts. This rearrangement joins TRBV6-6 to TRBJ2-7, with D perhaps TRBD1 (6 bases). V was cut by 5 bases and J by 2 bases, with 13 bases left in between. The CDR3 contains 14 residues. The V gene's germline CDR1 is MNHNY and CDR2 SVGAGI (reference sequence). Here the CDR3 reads CASSTYREAYEQYF. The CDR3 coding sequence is TGTGCCAGCAGTACCTACAGGGAAGCCTACGAGCAGTACTTC.

CDR3 coding DNA: TGTGCCAGCAGGCCAGCGGGAGGGCCGAATACGCAGTATTTT. Encoded protein: CASRPAGGPNTQYF. This chain links TRBV27 with TRBJ2-3, with 10 bases lining up with TRBD2. V shed 6 bases and J 7 bases; nucleotides not matched to a gene: 7. The CDR3 length is 14 residues. Germline values: CDR1 MNHEY, CDR2 SMNVEV (reference sequence).